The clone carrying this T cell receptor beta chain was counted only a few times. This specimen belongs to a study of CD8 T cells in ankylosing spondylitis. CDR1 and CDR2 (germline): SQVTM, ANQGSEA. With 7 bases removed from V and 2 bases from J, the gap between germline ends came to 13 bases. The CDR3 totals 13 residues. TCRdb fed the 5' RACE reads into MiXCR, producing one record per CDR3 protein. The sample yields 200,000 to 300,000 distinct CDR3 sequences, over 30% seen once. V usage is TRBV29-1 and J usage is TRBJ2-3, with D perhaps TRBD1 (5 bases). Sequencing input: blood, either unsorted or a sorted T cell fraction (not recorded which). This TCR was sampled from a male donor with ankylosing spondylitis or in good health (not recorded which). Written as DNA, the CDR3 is TGCAGCGGCAAGGGGCGGTACACAGATACGCAGTATTTT. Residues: CSGKGRYTDTQYF.